This T cell receptor (beta chain) was sequenced in a study of T-cell reconstitution after alpha-beta-depleted transplantation in children. Study-level points and caveats: The high TCRbeta diversity at day 60 in some patients came from surviving recipient T cells and thymic progenitors. Expanded clones from the graft, numbering several hundred, reportedly supplied alpha-beta T cells about two months after transplant. Counts and diversity of T cells one year after transplant came mostly from newly produced T cells.

The sample holds a few counts of this clonotype. As yet, its antigen is unknown. After removal of 4 bases from V and 5 bases from J, the junction contained 7 bases not matched to a gene. Germline V gene lookup returns CDR1 SQVTM and CDR2 ANQGSEA. This CDR3 region has 14 residues. The TCRbeta library incorporated unique molecular identifiers. TCRdb used MiXCR to reprocess the PCR reads, holding one entry per CDR3 protein. The table records approximately 210,000 distinct CDR3 sequences, approximately 15% of them present only once. The clonotype was recovered from a male patient aged 2 to 9 who had a stem cell transplant for acute lymphoblastic leukemia, so the T cells may come from the graft donor. The sample here was PBMCs, mostly from graft donor cells, taken 360 days after TCRalphabeta/CD19-depleted stem cell transplant. The chain employs TRBV29-1 and TRBJ2-3, with 9 nucleotides matching TRBD1. CDR3 region: CSVGPGQGGDTQYF. The CDR3 DNA reads as TGCAGCGTTGGTCCGGGACAGGGTGGAGATACGCAGTATTTT.